What follows describes a single T cell receptor (beta chain). Its target is unknown. Deep level was the assay's run setting. Each PCR replicate from the sorted subsets contained around 200 ng DNA, which is 25,000 to 30,000 T cell genomes. The repertoire was sequenced with immunoSEQ multiplex PCR; TCRdb's copy has only in-frame clones and lacks some. The sample includes some 2,100,000 clones, about 94% of them seen just once. This sample was included in a study of shared clonotypes between healthy human individuals. Findings and caveats of the study: Between a handful of donors, naive CD4 clonotypes were shared at a level of about 5%.

From germline, CDR1 is SGHAT and CDR2 FQNNGV. J was trimmed by 7 bases and V by 5 bases; bases with no gene match: 11. The length of the CDR3 is 15 residues. This receptor was identified in a young man in good health. V usage is TRBV11-2 and J usage is TRBJ2-1; TRBD2 aligns across 7 bases. The sample consisted of naive CD4+ T cells sorted from blood. Subset in this sample: CD45RA+ positively selected. CDR3 DNA sequence: TGTGCCAGCAGCCGTGGGAGCGGGGTGAGGAATGAGCAGTTCTTC. Translating it yields CASSRGSGVRNEQFF. The full variable domain, rest sourced from reference TRBV11-2 and TRBJ2-1, is EAGVAQSPRYKIIEKRQSVAFWCNPISGHATLYWYQQILGQGPKLLIQFQNNGVVDDSQLPKDRFSAERLKGVDSTLKIQPAKLEDSAVYLCASSRGSGVRNEQFFGPGTRLTVL.